This TCR beta chain was observed in a study of blood T cell repertoires in COVID-19. Overall study: Italy, Spain and the United States were the sources of the convalescent and acute COVID-19 samples.

The CDR3 has 14 residues. V trimming: 3 bases; J trimming: 7 bases; junction bases outside the gene matches: 5. Germline CDR1 and CDR2: SGHNT and YYREEE (reference sequence). Sequenced by immunoSEQ multiplex PCR; TCRdb stores in-frame clones only, minus some. The data show 100,000 or so clones, 87% seen once. The receptor was derived from a human donor in a cohort sampled during active COVID-19. Sequencing was done on a sample of peripheral blood. The chain uses TRBV5-4 and TRBJ2-2; 8 bases are shared with TRBD1. CDR3 DNA sequence: TGTGCCAGCAGCTCTGGACAGGGTGGCGGGGAGCTGTTTTTT. Translated: CASSSGQGGGELFF.